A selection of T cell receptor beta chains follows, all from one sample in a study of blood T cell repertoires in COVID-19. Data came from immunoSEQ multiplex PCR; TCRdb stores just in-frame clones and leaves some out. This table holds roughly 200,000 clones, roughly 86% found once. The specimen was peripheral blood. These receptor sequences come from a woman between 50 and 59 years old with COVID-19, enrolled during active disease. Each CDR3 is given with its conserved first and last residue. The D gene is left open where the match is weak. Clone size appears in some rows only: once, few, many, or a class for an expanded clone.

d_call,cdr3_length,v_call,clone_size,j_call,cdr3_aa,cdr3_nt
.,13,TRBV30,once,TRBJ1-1,CAWDLVGGTEAFF,TGTGCCTGGGACCTGGTGGGGGGCACTGAAGCTTTCTTT
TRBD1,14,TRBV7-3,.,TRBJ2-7,CASSQGGQPYEQYF,TGTGCCAGCAGCCAAGGGGGACAGCCCTACGAGCAGTACTTC
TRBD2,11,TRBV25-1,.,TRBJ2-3,CASRGLYTQYF,TGTGCCAGCAGGGGACTATATACGCAGTATTTT
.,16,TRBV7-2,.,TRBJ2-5,CASSPGLRGLQETQYF,TGTGCCAGCAGCCCCGGCTTGCGGGGGCTCCAAGAGACCCAGTACTTC
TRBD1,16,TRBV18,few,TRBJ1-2,CASSPPDRAIGYGYTF,TGTGCCAGCTCACCTCCGGACAGGGCCATTGGCTATGGCTACACCTTC
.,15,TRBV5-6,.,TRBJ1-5,CASSLFGQSNQPQHF,TGTGCCAGCAGCTTGTTCGGACAGAGCAATCAGCCCCAGCATTTT
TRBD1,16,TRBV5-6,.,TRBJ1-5,CASSSGQGPRNQPQHF,TGTGCCAGCAGCTCCGGACAGGGTCCTAGGAATCAGCCCCAGCATTTT
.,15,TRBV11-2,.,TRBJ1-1,CASSFWGGLNTEAFF,TGTGCCAGCAGCTTCTGGGGGGGCCTGAACACTGAAGCTTTCTTT
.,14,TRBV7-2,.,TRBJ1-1,CASRTGGTFTEAFF,TGTGCCAGCAGGACGGGTGGGACTTTCACTGAAGCTTTCTTT
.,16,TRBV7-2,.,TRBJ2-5,CASSLGPPLLVETQYF,TGTGCCAGCAGCTTAGGCCCCCCTCTACTAGTAGAGACCCAGTACTTC
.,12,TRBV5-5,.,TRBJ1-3,CASTYPGNTIYF,TGTGCCAGCACCTACCCTGGAAACACCATATATTTT
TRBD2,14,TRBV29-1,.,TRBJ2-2,CSVERGGRNGELFF,TGCAGCGTTGAACGGGGGGGCCGAAACGGGGAGCTGTTTTTT
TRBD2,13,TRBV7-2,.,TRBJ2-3,CASSAVGGDTQYF,TGTGCCAGCAGCGCCGTGGGGGGGGATACGCAGTATTTT
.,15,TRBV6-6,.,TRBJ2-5,CASSRQAPGQETQYF,TGTGCCAGCAGTAGACAGGCCCCGGGGCAAGAGACCCAGTACTTC
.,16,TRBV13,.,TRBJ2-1,CASSLGRLAEDNEQFF,TGTGCCAGCAGCTTAGGCCGGCTAGCTGAAGACAATGAGCAGTTCTTC
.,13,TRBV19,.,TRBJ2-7,CASAPGAGYEQYF,TGTGCCAGTGCCCCAGGGGCAGGGTACGAGCAGTACTTC
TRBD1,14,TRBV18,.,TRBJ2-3,CASSPGRGPDTQYF,TGTGCCAGCTCACCGGGCAGGGGGCCAGATACGCAGTATTTT
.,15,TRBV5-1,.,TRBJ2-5,CASSLEGRRGETQYF,TGCGCCAGCAGCTTGGAAGGCCGCAGGGGAGAGACCCAGTACTTC
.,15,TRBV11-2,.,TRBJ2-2,CASSSLGGDTGELFF,TGTGCCAGCAGCTCCCTTGGCGGGGATACCGGGGAGCTGTTTTTT
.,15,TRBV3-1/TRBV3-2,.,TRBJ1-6,CASSPPGASVSPLHF,TGTGCCAGCAGCCCACCGGGAGCATCAGTCTCACCCCTCCACTTT
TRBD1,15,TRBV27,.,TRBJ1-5,CASSSRRGVRQPQHF,TGTGCCAGCAGTTCTCGCAGGGGGGTGCGGCAGCCCCAGCATTTT
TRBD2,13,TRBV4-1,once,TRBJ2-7,CATGRAAGGEQYF,TGCGCCACCGGGAGGGCGGCCGGAGGCGAGCAGTACTTC
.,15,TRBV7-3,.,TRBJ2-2,CASSLEGFGTGELFF,TGTGCCAGCAGCTTAGAAGGTTTCGGGACCGGGGAGCTGTTTTTT
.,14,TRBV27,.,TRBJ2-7,CASSFSYGLYEQYF,TGTGCCAGCAGTTTCTCGTACGGTCTCTACGAGCAGTACTTC
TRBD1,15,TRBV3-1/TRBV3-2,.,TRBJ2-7,CASSHPGQGINEQYF,TGTGCCAGCAGCCACCCGGGACAGGGAATCAACGAGCAGTACTTC
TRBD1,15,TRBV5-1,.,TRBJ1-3,CASSLSGQGQNTIYF,TGCGCCAGCAGCTTATCGGGACAGGGGCAAAACACCATATATTTT
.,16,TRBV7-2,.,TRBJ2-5,CASSLGPTPGMETQYF,TGTGCCAGCAGCTTAGGCCCAACACCGGGGATGGAGACCCAGTACTTC
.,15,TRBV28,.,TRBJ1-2,CASTRGGVVNYGYTF,TGTGCCAGCACCCGGGGGGGAGTAGTGAACTATGGCTACACCTTC
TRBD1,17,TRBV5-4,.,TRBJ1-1,CASHSRDRGPKYTEAFF,TGTGCCAGCCATTCCCGGGACAGGGGGCCTAAGTACACTGAAGCTTTCTTT
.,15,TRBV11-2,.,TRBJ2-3,CASSFHIAFTDTQYF,TGTGCCAGCAGCTTTCACATCGCTTTCACAGATACGCAGTATTTT
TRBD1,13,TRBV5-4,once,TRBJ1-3,CASSYQTGGAIDF,TGTGCCAGCAGCTACCAGACAGGGGGCGCGATAGATTTT
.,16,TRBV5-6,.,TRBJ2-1,CASTRGGGARYNEQFF,TGTGCCAGCACCCGAGGAGGGGGGGCCCGCTACAATGAGCAGTTCTTC
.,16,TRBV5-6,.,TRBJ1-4,CASSLLAGPTNEKLFF,TGTGCCAGCAGCTTACTAGCGGGGCCTACTAATGAAAAACTGTTTTTT
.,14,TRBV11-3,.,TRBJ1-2,CASTPTRGSKGYTF,TGTGCCAGCACCCCTACTAGGGGGTCTAAGGGCTACACCTTC
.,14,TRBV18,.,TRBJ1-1,CASSPQGRSTEAFF,TGTGCCAGCTCCCCCCAGGGTAGGAGCACTGAAGCTTTCTTT
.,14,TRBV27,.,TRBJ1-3,CASSSPRLGNTIYF,TGTGCCAGCAGTTCGCCAAGACTCGGAAACACCATATATTTT
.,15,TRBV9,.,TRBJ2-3,CASSVRWGPPDTQYF,TGTGCCAGCAGCGTTCGATGGGGCCCGCCAGATACGCAGTATTTT
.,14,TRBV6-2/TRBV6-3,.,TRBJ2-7,CASSSLDNDYEQYF,TGTGCCAGCAGCAGTTTAGACAATGACTACGAGCAGTACTTC
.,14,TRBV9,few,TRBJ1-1,CASSGGVSNTEAFF,TGTGCCAGCAGCGGCGGGGTGTCGAACACTGAAGCTTTCTTT
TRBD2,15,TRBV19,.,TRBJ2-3,CASSIVGLNSAAQYF,TGTGCCAGTAGTATAGTGGGACTAAACTCAGCGGCGCAGTATTTT
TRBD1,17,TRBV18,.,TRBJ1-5,CASSRSDRGGNNQPQHF,TGTGCCAGCTCACGGTCAGACAGGGGAGGAAACAATCAGCCCCAGCATTTT
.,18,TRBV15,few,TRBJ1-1,CATSRDSATEDEDTEAFF,TGTGCCACCAGCAGAGATTCGGCGACAGAAGACGAGGACACTGAAGCTTTCTTT
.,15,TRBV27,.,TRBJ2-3,CASSLRLGRTDTQYF,TGTGCCAGCAGTTTACGTCTGGGGCGCACAGATACGCAGTATTTT
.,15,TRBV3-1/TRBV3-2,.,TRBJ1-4,CASSQDATGNEKLFF,TGTGCCAGCAGCCAAGATGCGACGGGAAATGAAAAACTGTTTTTT
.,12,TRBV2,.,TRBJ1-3,CASSYRINTIYF,TGTGCCAGCAGCTACAGGATAAACACCATATATTTT
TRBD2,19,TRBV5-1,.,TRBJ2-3,CASSLTFSGGPTSTDTQYF,TGCGCCAGCAGCTTGACCTTTAGCGGGGGGCCAACTAGCACAGATACGCAGTATTTT
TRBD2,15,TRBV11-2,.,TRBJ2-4,CASSLGSTGGNIQYF,TGTGCCAGCAGCTTAGGGTCCACGGGGGGGAACATTCAGTACTTC
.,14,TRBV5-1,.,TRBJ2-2,CASSLTPLGGELFF,TGCGCCAGCAGCTTGACCCCGCTAGGCGGGGAGCTGTTTTTT
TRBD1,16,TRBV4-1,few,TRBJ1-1,CASSQDRGTVNTEAFF,TGCGCCAGCAGCCAAGATAGGGGGACAGTGAACACTGAAGCTTTCTTT
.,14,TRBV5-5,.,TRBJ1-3,CASGGIDSGNTIYF,TGTGCCAGCGGGGGGATTGATTCTGGAAACACCATATATTTT
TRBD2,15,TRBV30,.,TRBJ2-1,CAWTRLAGRPNEQFF,TGTGCCTGGACAAGACTAGCGGGGAGGCCAAATGAGCAGTTCTTC
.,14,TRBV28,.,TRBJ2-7,CASSPVGTGYEQYF,TGTGCCAGCAGCCCTGTGGGAACAGGATACGAGCAGTACTTC
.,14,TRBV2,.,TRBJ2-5,CASRDRQSQETQYF,TGTGCCAGCAGGGACAGACAGAGCCAAGAGACCCAGTACTTC
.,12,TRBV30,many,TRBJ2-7,CAWSRFSYEQYF,TGTGCCTGGAGCCGGTTCTCCTACGAGCAGTACTTC
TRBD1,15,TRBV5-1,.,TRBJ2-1,CASSFGTGSYNEQFF,TGCGCCAGCAGCTTCGGGACAGGGAGCTACAATGAGCAGTTCTTC
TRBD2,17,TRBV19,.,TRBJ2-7,CASSIGGANAFSYEQYF,TGTGCCAGTAGTATCGGGGGGGCCAATGCCTTCTCCTACGAGCAGTACTTC
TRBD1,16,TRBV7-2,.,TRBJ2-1,CASSLSGTGGYNEQFF,TGTGCCAGCAGCTTATCCGGGACAGGGGGATACAATGAGCAGTTCTTC